This TCR beta chain was sequenced in a study of CD8 T cells in Susac syndrome. With random hexamers, 0.5 to 1 ug RNA was reverse transcribed. Via MiXCR, TCRdb re-called the immunoSEQ multiplex PCR reads, giving one row per CDR3 protein. The sample has tens of thousands of distinct CDR3 sequences; roughly 91% are singletons. The CDR3 runs to 13 residues. Germline assignment: CDR1 DFQATT and CDR2 SNEGSKA (reference sequence). Trimming cost V 2 bases and J 5 bases, with 12 bases left between them. The V and J genes are TRBV20-1 and TRBJ2-5; unclear D gene. The source of this sequence is a human donor with Susac syndrome. The sequenced material came from CD4+ T cells from PBMCs. The CDR3 here is CSARPATRETQYF. The CDR3 region has the DNA TGCAGTGCTAGACCCGCAACGAGGGAGACCCAGTACTTC.